The 28 T cell receptor beta chains reported below all come from one sample, sequenced in a study of blood T cells in healthy people across ages. Then a second PCR, running about 6 to 11 cycles, was carried out with a sample-barcoded 5' primer and a J-beta primer mix. TCRdb re-called the 5' RACE reads with MiXCR, one entry per CDR3 protein. This sample has fewer than 900,000 distinct CDR3 sequences, with more than 40% found just once. Material: blood. The receptors were gathered from a woman aged 55-70 years in good health.

This chain uses TRBV30 with TRBJ2-3; 7 bases agree with TRBD2. From germline, CDR1 is GTSNPN and CDR2 SVGIG (reference sequence). After removal of 4 bases from V and 4 bases from J, the junction contained 8 bases not matched to a gene. CDR3 size: 14 residues. CDR3 in DNA: TGTGCCTGGAATACCGCGGGAGCGCCAGATACGCAGTATTTT. Its translation: CAWNTAGAPDTQYF.

Ten or more counts support this clonotype. The V and J genes are TRBV5-1 and TRBJ2-7; D is unclear. With 2 bases removed from V and 0 bases from J, the gap between germline ends came to 6 bases. This CDR3 is 13 amino acids long. The germline V gene has CDR1 SGHRS and CDR2 YFSETQ. The CDR3 DNA reads TGCGCCAGCAGCTTTACGGTCTCCTACGAGCAGTACTTC. Translated: CASSFTVSYEQYF.

In its sample, this clonotype was seen a few times. This chain uses TRBV29-1 with TRBJ2-4; 7 bases match TRBD1. The better agreement between TRBJ2-5 and the DNA end casts doubt on the J call. The CDR3 loop spans 14 amino acids. CDR1 SQVTM and CDR2 ANQGSEA come from the germline V gene. The CDR3 protein is CSVEVGRGGETQYF. As DNA, the CDR3 is TGCAGCGTTGAAGTTGGGAGAGGGGGCGAGACCCAGTACTTC.

The chain recombines TRBV24-1 with TRBJ2-3; 9 bases align to TRBD2. Germline assignment: CDR1 KGHDR and CDR2 SFDVKD. The junction had 5 bases not matched to a gene; V was cut back by 1 base and J by 4 bases. This CDR3 has 16 amino acids. The CDR3 nucleotides read TGTGCCACCAGTGATTTCGCTAGCGGGACTCCAGATACGCAGTATTTT. It translates to CATSDFASGTPDTQYF.

J is TRBJ2-1 and V is TRBV12-3 or TRBV12-4; tentatively, D is TRBD1 or TRBD2 (5 bases each). The CDR3 consists of 16 residues. Trimming removed 4 bases at V and 4 bases at J, with 17 bases between. CDR3 coding DNA: TGTGCCAGCAGTTCCGGGGACCAAATCGTTTACAATGAGCAGTTCTTC. It codes for CASSSGDQIVYNEQFF.

The gene calls are TRBV28 and TRBJ2-2, with 7 bases aligning to TRBD2. Germline V gives CDR1 MDHEN, CDR2 SYDVKM. Trimming removed 5 bases from V and 4 bases from J; junction bases left unmatched: 16. The CDR3 runs to 18 residues. The CDR3 is CASSLRLTSRQRTGELFF. CDR3 nucleotide sequence: TGTGCCAGCAGTCTAAGGCTGACTAGCCGACAGCGCACCGGGGAGCTGTTTTTT.

This clonotype came up once. Its ends do not fully match the called genes, so a read error is possible. CDR3 sequence (DNA): TGTGCCAGCAGCTCTCGACAGATTCTAGCCAAACACATTCAGTACTTC. Translated: CASSSRQILAKHIQYF. The gene calls are TRBV3-1 and TRBJ2-4; D might be TRBD1 or TRBD2, each matching 5 bases. Per germline, CDR1 LGHDT and CDR2 YNNKEL (reference sequence). CDR3 length equals 16 residues.

This chain connects TRBV27 to TRBJ1-1, with D possibly matching TRBD1 (5 bases). Germline-derived CDR1 and CDR2 are MNHEY and SMNVEV (reference sequence). The CDR3 runs to 13 residues. V was trimmed by 3 bases and J by 6 bases, leaving 11 bases between them. This CDR3 is CASSLSRAAEAFF. The CDR3 nucleotides are TGTGCCAGCAGTTTGAGCAGGGCGGCTGAAGCTTTCTTT.

This clonotype was seen a few times. V is TRBV4-2 and J is TRBJ2-1; 8 nucleotides align to TRBD2. The germline V gene encodes CDR1 LGHNA and CDR2 YNFKEQ. The CDR3 has 20 residues. With 0 bases clipped from V and 0 bases from J, the junction kept 13 bases outside the gene matches. The CDR3 bases are TGTGCCAGCAGCCAAGAGTCGCTAGCGGGCTACGATTTCTCCTACAATGAGCAGTTCTTC. Translated: CASSQESLAGYDFSYNEQFF.

This clonotype occurred a few times. V and J are TRBV2 and TRBJ2-1, with 8 bases aligning to TRBD2. With 3 bases clipped from V and 12 bases from J, the junction kept 10 bases outside the gene matches. Germline V gene data show CDR1 as SNHLY and CDR2 as FYNNEI. CDR3 size: 14 residues. CDR3: CASSDGLALPGQFF. The DNA for the CDR3 is TGTGCCAGCAGTGATGGACTAGCCCTTCCTGGGCAGTTCTTC.

This clonotype has ten or more counts. CDR3 region: CASRLRGGDYEQYF. In DNA form, the CDR3 reads TGTGCCAGCAGGCTCAGGGGAGGAGACTACGAGCAGTACTTC. The rearrangement uses TRBV6-2 or TRBV6-3 and TRBJ2-7; D possibly uses TRBD1 or TRBD2 (6 bases each). Germline V CDR1 and CDR2: MNHEY, SVGEGT. V lost 6 bases, J lost 3 bases, and 15 bases lay in between. This CDR3 comprises 14 residues.

This chain connects TRBV5-1 to TRBJ1-6, with D unclear. The CDR3 has 14 residues. Germline CDR1 SGHRS, CDR2 YFSETQ. V lost 3 bases and J 5 bases, leaving 9 bases between the germline ends. CDR3 region: CASSYDINNSPLHF. CDR3 DNA: TGCGCCAGCAGCTACGACATTAATAATTCACCCCTCCACTTT.

The rearrangement links TRBV12-3 or TRBV12-4 to TRBJ1-2, with D uncertain. V was pared by 5 bases and J by 7 bases, with 17 bases between. CDR3 length: 14 amino acids. CDR3 nucleotide sequence: TGTGCCAGCAGTCCGCGCGATGGGGTGGGTGGCTACACCTTC. Translated: CASSPRDGVGGYTF.

The chain carries TRBV11-2 and TRBJ2-5; a possible D gene is TRBD1 (5 bases). Germline CDR1 SGHAT, CDR2 FQNNGV. The CDR3 has 14 residues. V lost 1 base and J lost 3, with 9 bases in between. CDR3 in DNA: TGTGCCAGCAGCTTAGGGGGCCTCAAAGAGACCCAGTACTTC. Translation: CASSLGGLKETQYF.

This clonotype has a handful of counts. The chain couples TRBV6-5 to TRBJ2-3, with 9 bases lining up with TRBD1. Per germline, CDR1 MNHEY and CDR2 SVGAGI. After removal of 5 bases from V and 6 bases from J, the junction contained 6 bases not matched to a gene. The CDR3 is 14 amino acids. The CDR3 sequence: CASSPDRGEDTQYF. The CDR3, as DNA: TGTGCCAGCAGTCCGGACAGGGGAGAGGATACGCAGTATTTT.

This clonotype occurred once. This chain joins TRBV7-9 and TRBJ2-5; 14 positions match TRBD2. CDR1 and CDR2 (germline): SEHNR, FQNEAQ (reference sequence). The CDR3 consists of 16 residues. V lost 8 bases and J lost 11; bases outside the gene matches: 16. The CDR3 here is CASGVIGGLAGVVQYF. CDR3 nucleotides: TGTGCCAGCGGCGTAATAGGGGGACTAGCGGGAGTTGTGCAGTACTTC.

This sequence joins TRBV10-3 and TRBJ2-6, with 7 nucleotides matching TRBD1. CDR1 is ENHRY and CDR2 is SYGVKD in the germline V gene. CDR3 length equals 15 residues. V trimming: 5 bases; J trimming: 2 bases; junction bases outside the gene matches: 3. CDR3 nucleotide sequence: TGTGCCATCAGTCCTGACAGGGCTGGGGCCAACGTCCTGACTTTC. Translation: CAISPDRAGANVLTF.

At least ten counts were recorded for this clonotype. The chain joins TRBV29-1 to TRBJ2-1; TRBD2 agrees at 7 bases. The CDR3 covers 14 residues. V lost 2 bases to trimming and J lost 4 bases; unmatched junction nucleotides: 5. Germline CDR1 reads SQVTM; CDR2 reads ANQGSEA. For the CDR3, the DNA is TGCAGCGTTGAATGGCTAGCGGTTTACAATGAGCAGTTCTTC. This translates into CSVEWLAVYNEQFF.

V and J are TRBV6-2 or TRBV6-3 and TRBJ2-7, with D possibly being TRBD2 (6 bases). CDR1 and CDR2 from the germline V gene are MNHEY and SVGEGT. The ends were cut back, 7 bases at V and 0 bases at J, with 16 bases in the middle. This CDR3 comprises 15 residues. CDR3 bases: TGTGCCAGCATCCTGGGTAGCGGATACTCCTACGAGCAGTACTTC. It yields the protein CASILGSGYSYEQYF.

V is TRBV6-2 or TRBV6-3 and J is TRBJ1-2; D may be TRBD1 (6 bases). This CDR3 comprises 15 residues. The V and J ends lost 5 bases and 8 bases respectively, with 21 bases between them. Germline values: CDR1 MNHEY, CDR2 SVGEGT. The CDR3 here is CASSAATGASYGYTF. CDR3 nucleotides: TGTGCCAGCAGTGCCGCGACAGGAGCTTCCTACGGCTACACCTTC.

This rearrangement joins TRBV3-1 to TRBJ2-1, with D perhaps matching TRBD2 (5 bases). The end of the DNA is better explained by TRBJ2-7, so the J call may be wrong. The CDR3 is 18 amino acids. CDR1 is LGHDT and CDR2 is YNNKEL in the germline V gene (reference sequence). The CDR3 reads CASSHDLWRASSYNEQYF. Here the CDR3 DNA reads TGTGCCAGCAGCCACGACCTCTGGCGGGCAAGCTCCTACAATGAGCAGTACTTC.

The chain recombines TRBV4-2 with TRBJ2-1; D possibly corresponds to TRBD1 (5 bases). The CDR3 has 13 amino acids. Germline V lookup: CDR1 LGHNA, CDR2 YNFKEQ. V lost 0 bases and J 9 bases, leaving 9 bases between the germline ends. The CDR3 region is CASSQDRVVEQFF. Written as DNA, the CDR3 is TGTGCCAGCAGCCAAGACAGGGTAGTTGAGCAGTTCTTC.

In its sample, this clonotype was seen many times. This CDR3 is CASSSGLAVYNEQFF. In DNA form, the CDR3 reads TGTGCCAGCAGCTCTGGACTAGCGGTCTACAATGAGCAGTTCTTC. The rearrangement uses TRBV7-3 and TRBJ2-1; 10 positions agree with TRBD2. The CDR3 has 15 residues. In germline, CDR1 is SGHTA, CDR2 FQGTGA. V lost 4 bases and J lost 3; bases outside the gene matches: 3.

This clonotype appeared a few times. The rearrangement uses TRBV18 and TRBJ2-1; 12 bases fit TRBD2. Germline V lookup: CDR1 KGHSH, CDR2 LQKENI. The junction had 6 bases not matched to a gene; V was cut back by 2 bases and J by 4 bases. The CDR3 has 17 residues. The chain's CDR3 is CASSPGLAGNGYNEQFF. CDR3 DNA sequence: TGTGCCAGCTCACCAGGACTAGCGGGAAATGGGTACAATGAGCAGTTCTTC. The complete variable domain, with remaining parts taken from reference TRBV18 and TRBJ2-1, reads NAGVMQNPRHLVRRRGQEARLRCSPMKGHSHVYWYRQLPEEGLKFMVYLQKENIIDESGMPKERFSAEFPKEGPSILRIQQVVRGDSAAYFCASSPGLAGNGYNEQFFGPGTRLTVL.

The chain employs TRBV7-9 and TRBJ1-1; weak D call: TRBD1 (6 bases). From germline, CDR1 is SEHNR and CDR2 FQNEAQ (reference sequence). Trimming pared 5 bases from V and 3 bases from J, leaving 16 bases between. The CDR3 sequence is 15 residues long. In DNA form, the CDR3 reads TGTGCCAGCAGCCCAACGGGACAAGGGGACACTGAAGCTTTCTTT. As protein: CASSPTGQGDTEAFF.

The CDR3 protein is CASSLDPYNEQFF. Written as DNA, the CDR3 is TGCGCCAGCAGCTTGGACCCCTACAATGAGCAGTTCTTC. The rearrangement joins TRBV5-1 to TRBJ2-1, with D unclear. Looked up from germline, CDR1 is SGHRS and CDR2 is YFSETQ. The CDR3 contains 13 residues. V was pared by 0 bases and J by 2 bases, with 3 bases between.

This clonotype appeared many times. The chain uses TRBV5-1 and TRBJ2-7; D is perhaps TRBD1 (6 bases). The CDR3 is 14 amino acids. CDR1 and CDR2 (germline): SGHRS, YFSETQ. Deletions cut 0 bases from V and 4 bases from J, with 11 bases between. The CDR3 DNA is TGCGCCAGCAGCTTGGACAGGGCAAAGTACGAGCAGTACTTC. It yields the protein CASSLDRAKYEQYF.

CDR3 region: CASLPRTSGRAGEQFF. CDR3 DNA: TGTGCCAGCCTACCTCGGACTAGCGGGAGGGCCGGTGAGCAGTTCTTC. The chain couples TRBV27 to TRBJ2-1; 15 bases match TRBD2. V was clipped by 8 bases and J by 9 bases; unmatched bases: 11. This CDR3 contains 16 residues. Germline loops: CDR1 MNHEY, CDR2 SMNVEV (reference sequence).